This T cell receptor beta chain was obtained from a study of monozygotic twins with inflammatory bowel disease (dated 2019 in TCRdb). Study-wide context: In total, 30 or so monozygotic twin pairs made up the full study: 19 Danish pairs, all IBD-discordant, plus nine German pairs, of which four were IBD-concordant and five were IBD-discordant. Disease-associated traits were sought mainly through comparisons between IBD patients and their genetically identical healthy co-twins within discordant pairs. Each individual had, on average, about 151 000 unique TCRalpha sequences and 181 000 unique TCRbeta sequences available for analysis.

On the study overall, not on this receptor specifically: IBD patients had lower TCRbeta repertoire diversity, measured by the inverse Simpson index, than their healthy co-twins. The results gave no support for a single strong signal or clonotype linked to IBD. Fewer clonotypes were shared with other individuals by IBD patients than by healthy twins, most markedly in patients showing signs of disease activity. Repertoire similarity did not differ between concordant and discordant twins, which could be due to limited statistical power. Background noise and inter-individual variability may have been introduced into the repertoires by the differing immunosuppressive treatments among patients. Different T cell subtypes could not be distinguished in the analysis.

Of note for this clonotype: It lacks a known antigen.

The method behind the library was 5' RACE. The input for every TCR library was 3,500 to 4,500 ng of total RNA. For each sample, cDNA synthesis was carried out in eight separate reactions using SMARTScribe reverse transcriptase. During cDNA synthesis, template switching was used to introduce unique molecular identifiers that contained a 6-nucleotide sample barcode. TCRalpha and TCRbeta cDNA was amplified in two nested PCRs of around 15 and 10 cycles, and bead purification was carried out after each PCR. Before amplification, the cDNA was both treated with uracil DNA-glycosylase and purified with the QIAquick PCR purification kit. The second PCR added Illumina TruSeq-compatible adapters along with sample-specific barcodes. Library quality and concentration were checked on TapeStation and Qubit, and libraries were pooled at around 4.7 ng each. Sequencing of the pooled libraries was done on an Illumina HiSeq2500 single-index Rapid Run using custom sequencing primers and 2 x 100 bp reads. The study's own analysis went as follows. MiGEC version 1.2.6 was used for UMI-based consensus assembly, which corrected PCR and sequencing errors. MiXCR version 2.1.1 was used to carry out V(D)J alignment, clonotype assembly and CDR3 extraction. To normalise gene usage, clonotype sharing and MAIT/NKT TCR abundance, the top 1000, 10 000 and 20 000 clonotypes in each sample were analysed. Diversity was computed as the inverse Simpson index with the vegan R package after downsampling to 27 000 UMIs. Paired Mann-Whitney U tests were applied to discordant twin pairs, and Benjamini-Hochberg correction was used for multiple testing. TCRdb reprocessed the reads and lists each CDR3 protein sequence as a single entry, with no DNA. For this entry, the V and J calls and clone size follow TCRdb and not the study's own pipeline. This sample's clone table shows 150,000 or so distinct CDR3 sequences. The leading ten clones occupy 1.2% of the sample.

Per the germline V gene, MNHEY is the CDR1 and SVGAGI is the CDR2. The CDR3, from cysteine to phenylalanine, totals 13 residues. No DNA is recorded. From each donor, a roughly 2.5 ml peripheral blood sample was collected into PAXgene tubes and stored at -80 degrees C. Total RNA was isolated from whole blood with the PAXgene blood miRNA kit on an automated QIAcube, without T cell sorting. Peripheral blood from monozygotic twin pairs who were concordant or discordant for inflammatory bowel disease underwent deep TCRalpha and TCRbeta repertoire profiling using unique molecular barcoding. Smoking habits were recorded for all twin pairs, and each individual was classified as a current, former or never smoker.

The TCR originated in a human donor with ulcerative colitis or Crohn's disease, or a healthy co-twin of an affected twin (not recorded which). This chain is built from TRBV6-5 and TRBJ1-5; TCRdb's D call, TRBD1, is unchecked because there is no DNA. Sequences were obtained from blood. The encoded CDR3 is CARRGRGNQPQHF.